These T cell receptor beta chains were read from a single sample in a study of blood T cell repertoires in COVID-19. Here immunoSEQ multiplex PCR was the method, and the copy in TCRdb shows in-frame clones only, minus some. This table holds around 80,000 clones, 70% to 85% found once. The sample comprised peripheral blood. The receptor set was obtained from a man over 45 with active or convalescent COVID-19. Each CDR3 is given with its conserved first and last residue. The D gene is left open where the match is weak. Rows may omit the clone size; those that give it use once, few, many or a size class.

J | V | D | size | DNA | CDR3
TRBJ2-7 | TRBV19 | . | . | TGTGCCAGTAGTCCCCGGGTCCTAAGCTACGAGCAGTACTTC | CASSPRVLSYEQYF
TRBJ2-7 | TRBV6-2/TRBV6-3 | TRBD1 | . | TGTGCCAGCAGTCGAGGACAGGAGACCTACGAGCAGTACTTC | CASSRGQETYEQYF
TRBJ1-2 | TRBV20-1 | . | . | TGCAGTGTAGGGGGTTCCGGCGGCTACACCTTC | CSVGGSGGYTF
TRBJ2-5 | TRBV23-1 | . | . | TGCGCCAGCAGTCAATCGCAGAAGTACGAAGAGACCCAGTACTTC | CASSQSQKYEETQYF
TRBJ1-2 | TRBV19 | . | few | TGTGCCACCAGACCGACAGGCGGCTATGGCTACACCTTC | CATRPTGGYGYTF
TRBJ2-2 | TRBV5-1 | . | . | TGCGCCAGCACACGCTCGAGACAGGAGCTGTTTTTT | CASTRSRQELFF
TRBJ2-2 | TRBV7-3 | TRBD1 | . | TGTGCCAGCAGCACTGGATTAGGGGGCAGGGTCGGCACCGGGGAGCTGTTTTTT | CASSTGLGGRVGTGELFF
TRBJ2-3 | TRBV12-5 | TRBD2 | once | TGTGCTAGTGGTCCCCACCTCACCGGGGGGGCCTTGGGCGCGAGAGATACGCAGTATTTT | CASGPHLTGGALGARDTQYF
TRBJ1-1 | TRBV5-1 | TRBD1 | . | TGCGCCAGCAGCTTGGGAGCAGGGGGAGGGAACACTGAAGCTTTCTTT | CASSLGAGGGNTEAFF
TRBJ2-1 | TRBV2 | TRBD2 | . | TGTGCCAGCAGAGCAGCGGGGGGACTCAGCTCCTACAATGAGCAGTTCTTC | CASRAAGGLSSYNEQFF
TRBJ2-2 | TRBV4-1 | TRBD1 | . | TGCGCCAGCAGGCATACAGGGGACACCGGGGAGCTGTTTTTT | CASRHTGDTGELFF
TRBJ2-6 | TRBV7-2 | TRBD1 | . | TGTGCCAGCAGCACAGGGGGCGCTGGGGCCAACGTCCTGACTTTC | CASSTGGAGANVLTF
TRBJ1-2 | TRBV6-5 | . | . | TGTGCCAGCAGTTACTCGATTGACGGGAACTATGGCTACACCTTC | CASSYSIDGNYGYTF
TRBJ2-7 | TRBV2 | TRBD2 | . | TGTGCCAGCAGTGACTTTAGCGGGGGGTACGAGCAGTACTTC | CASSDFSGGYEQYF
TRBJ1-1 | TRBV7-9 | . | . | TGTGCCAGCAGCCCCCCCGGCCGGGTCGCTTTCTTT | CASSPPGRVAFF
TRBJ1-1 | TRBV2 | . | . | TGTGCCAGCAGTGATACACCTCAGGGGAGTGAAGCTTTCTTT | CASSDTPQGSEAFF
TRBJ1-2 | TRBV7-9 | TRBD1 | . | TGTGCCAGCAGCTCGGGACAGGGGAACTATGGCTACACCTTC | CASSSGQGNYGYTF
TRBJ1-2 | TRBV21-1 | . | . | TGTGCCAGCAGCAAGGATCTGGGAGGTTATGGCTACACCTTC | CASSKDLGGYGYTF
TRBJ1-1 | TRBV12-5 | . | few | TGTGCTAGTGGCTCCGAGGGAGGTTTAACTTTCTTT | CASGSEGGLTFF
TRBJ1-1 | TRBV7-9 | . | . | TGTGCCAGCGCGCGGGGGGACGGTGAAGCTTTCTTT | CASARGDGEAFF
TRBJ2-1 | TRBV2 | TRBD1 | once | TGTGCCAGCTATGAGACAGGGGGACAGTTCTTC | CASYETGGQFF
TRBJ2-5 | TRBV30 | TRBD1 | . | TGTGCCTGGAGTGTACCAGCGACAGGGCCCGGGACCCAGTACTTC | CAWSVPATGPGTQYF
TRBJ2-1 | TRBV7-9 | TRBD2 | . | TGTGCCAGCAACCAACCGTCGGTAGGCGGGGGGCCAGGGGAGAATGAGCAGTTCTTC | CASNQPSVGGGPGENEQFF
TRBJ2-2 | TRBV5-8 | . | . | TGTGCCAGCGGAGGTGCCGGGGAGCTGTTTTTT | CASGGAGELFF
TRBJ2-1 | TRBV10-1 | TRBD2 | once | TGCGCCAGCAGCCCGGGACTAGCGGTCCCATTCGATGAGCAGTTCTTC | CASSPGLAVPFDEQFF
TRBJ2-7 | TRBV27 | . | . | TGTGCCAGCAGTTTAGGCAGCGTCTACGAGCAGTACTTC | CASSLGSVYEQYF
TRBJ2-5 | TRBV10-2 | TRBD1 | . | TGCGCCAGCAGTGAGTCTTTGGAACCGACAGGGATCCAAGAGACCCAGTACTTC | CASSESLEPTGIQETQYF
TRBJ1-4 | TRBV9 | TRBD1 | . | TGTGCCAGCAGCGGCCGGGACAGTCGTATTGCAACTAATGAAAAACTGTTTTTT | CASSGRDSRIATNEKLFF
TRBJ1-1 | TRBV5-6 | . | . | TGTGCCAGCAGCTTGGCCTGGCAGGGTGAAGCTTTCTTT | CASSLAWQGEAFF
TRBJ1-4 | TRBV7-8 | . | . | TGTGCCAGCAGCTTAGAATCGGCTAATGAAAAACTGTTTTTT | CASSLESANEKLFF
TRBJ2-7 | TRBV9 | . | . | TGTGCCAGCAGCCAGAGGGCGGGGACTCGGGAGCAGTACTTC | CASSQRAGTREQYF
TRBJ2-3 | TRBV28 | . | . | TGTGCCAGCAGCCGTGGGGGGTCCACAGATACGCAGTATTTT | CASSRGGSTDTQYF
TRBJ1-2 | TRBV6-5 | . | . | TGTGCCAGCAGCCCCCGGCAGGGCGGCCTCTATGGCTACACCTTC | CASSPRQGGLYGYTF
TRBJ1-3 | TRBV7-9 | . | . | TGTGCCAGCAACCAGGGGCCTGGAAACACCATATATTTT | CASNQGPGNTIYF
TRBJ2-1 | TRBV7-8 | TRBD2 | few | TGTGCCAGCAGCTCCCCCGCGGGGGGCAATGAGCAGTTCTTC | CASSSPAGGNEQFF